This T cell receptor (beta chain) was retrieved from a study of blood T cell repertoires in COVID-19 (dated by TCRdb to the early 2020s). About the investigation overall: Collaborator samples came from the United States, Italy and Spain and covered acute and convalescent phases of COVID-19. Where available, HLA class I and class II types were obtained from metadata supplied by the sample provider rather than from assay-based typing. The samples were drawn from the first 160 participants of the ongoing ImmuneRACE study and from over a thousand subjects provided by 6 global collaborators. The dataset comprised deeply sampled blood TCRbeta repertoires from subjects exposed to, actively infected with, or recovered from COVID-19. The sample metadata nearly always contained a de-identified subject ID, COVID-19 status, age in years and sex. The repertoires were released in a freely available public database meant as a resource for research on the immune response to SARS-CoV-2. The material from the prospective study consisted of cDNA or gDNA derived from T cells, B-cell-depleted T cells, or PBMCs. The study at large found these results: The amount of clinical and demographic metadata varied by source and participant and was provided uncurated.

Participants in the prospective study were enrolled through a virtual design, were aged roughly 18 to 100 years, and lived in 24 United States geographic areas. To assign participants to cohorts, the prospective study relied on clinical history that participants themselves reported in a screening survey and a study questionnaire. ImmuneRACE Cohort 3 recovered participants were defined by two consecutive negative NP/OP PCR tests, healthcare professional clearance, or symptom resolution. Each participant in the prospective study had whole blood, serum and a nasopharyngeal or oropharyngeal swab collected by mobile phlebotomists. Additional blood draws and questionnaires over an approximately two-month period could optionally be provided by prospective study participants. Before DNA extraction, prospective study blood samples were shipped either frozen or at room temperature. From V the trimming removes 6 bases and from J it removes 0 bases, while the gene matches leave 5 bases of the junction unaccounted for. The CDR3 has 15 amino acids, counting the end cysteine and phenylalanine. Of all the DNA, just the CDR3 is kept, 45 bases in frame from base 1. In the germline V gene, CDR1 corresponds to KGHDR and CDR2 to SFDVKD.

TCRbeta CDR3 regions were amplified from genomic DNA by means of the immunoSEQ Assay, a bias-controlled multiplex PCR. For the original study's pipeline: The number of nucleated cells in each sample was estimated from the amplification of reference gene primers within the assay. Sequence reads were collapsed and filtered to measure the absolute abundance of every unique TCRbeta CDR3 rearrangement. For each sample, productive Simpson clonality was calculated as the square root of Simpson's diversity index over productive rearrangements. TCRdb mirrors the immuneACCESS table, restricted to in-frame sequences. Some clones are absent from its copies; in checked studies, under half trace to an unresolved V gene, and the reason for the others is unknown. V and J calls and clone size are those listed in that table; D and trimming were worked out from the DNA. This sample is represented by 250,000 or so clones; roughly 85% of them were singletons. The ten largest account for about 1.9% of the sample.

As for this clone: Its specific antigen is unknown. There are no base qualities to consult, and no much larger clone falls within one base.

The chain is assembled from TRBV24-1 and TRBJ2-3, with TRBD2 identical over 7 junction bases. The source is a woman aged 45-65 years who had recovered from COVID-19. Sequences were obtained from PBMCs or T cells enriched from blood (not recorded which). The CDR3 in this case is CATSTGGGSTDTQYF. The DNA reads TGTGCCACCAGTACGGGGGGAGGAAGCACAGATACGCAGTATTTT.